The clone carrying this T cell receptor beta chain was recorded a few times. Its antigen is unidentified. This CDR3 comprises 16 residues. Germline V gives CDR1 SGHAT, CDR2 FQNNGV. The V and J ends lost 0 bases and 1 base respectively, with 12 bases between them. TCRdb fed the RT-PCR reads into MiXCR, producing one record per CDR3 protein. The sample lists hundreds of thousands of distinct CDR3 sequences; approximately 15% were seen once. This sample was included in a study of response to subunit inactivated influenza vaccine. The study's findings and limits: Every seasonal influenza vaccination brings in few new T cells, the authors suggested.

The V call is TRBV11-2, the J call TRBJ1-1; D remains ambiguous. The source was CD4+ T cells sorted from PBMCs, collected 23 months after vaccination. This TCR derives from a man aged 45 to 75 who received an inactivated influenza vaccine. The CDR3 reads CASSLDFGWANTEAFF. CDR3 in DNA: TGTGCCAGCAGCTTAGATTTTGGTTGGGCGAACACTGAAGCTTTCTTT.